This entry features one T cell receptor (beta chain) sequence. Its antigen is currently not known. Qualities for individual bases were not recorded, and no much larger clone is one base off. Per the germline V gene (reference sequence), DFQATT is the CDR1 and SNEGSKA is the CDR2. Trimming takes 5 bases from V and 1 base from J, and the germline ends sit 13 bases apart. Its CDR3 holds 14 amino acids, cysteine through phenylalanine. The sequence is cut down to CDR3 DNA, 42 bases in frame from base 1. The sample originates from a study of response to subunit inactivated influenza vaccine listed by TCRdb under 2018. For context, the study as a whole: The study used deep quantitative T cell receptor repertoire profiling to track responses to a trivalent subunit inactivated influenza vaccine.

Library method: RT-PCR. Sequencing was carried out with an Illumina HiSeq 2500. TCRdb applied fastp at Q25 and MiXCR to the public reads, then kept only in-frame beta chains. Rows with a matching CDR3 protein are joined into one entry that keeps the most common DNA and genes. This sample is represented by roughly 570,000 distinct CDR3 sequences; about 15% of them were singletons. The ten most abundant clones make up roughly 11% of the sample. What the work shows at the level of the full study, not this receptor alone: It was suggested by the authors that each seasonal influenza vaccination may recruit only a limited number of new T cells.

This chain is built from TRBV20-1 and TRBJ2-3; TRBD2 is possibly the D segment (5 matching bases). The sequencing used PBMCs from blood, collected 11 to 12 days after vaccination. The origin of this receptor is a man aged 45 to 65 who received an inactivated influenza vaccine. Donor details come from another sample of the same person, matched by shared clones. The nucleotides read TGCAGTGCTCGAGCGGAACGGGGCACAGATACGCAGTATTTT. Its amino acids are CSARAERGTDTQYF.